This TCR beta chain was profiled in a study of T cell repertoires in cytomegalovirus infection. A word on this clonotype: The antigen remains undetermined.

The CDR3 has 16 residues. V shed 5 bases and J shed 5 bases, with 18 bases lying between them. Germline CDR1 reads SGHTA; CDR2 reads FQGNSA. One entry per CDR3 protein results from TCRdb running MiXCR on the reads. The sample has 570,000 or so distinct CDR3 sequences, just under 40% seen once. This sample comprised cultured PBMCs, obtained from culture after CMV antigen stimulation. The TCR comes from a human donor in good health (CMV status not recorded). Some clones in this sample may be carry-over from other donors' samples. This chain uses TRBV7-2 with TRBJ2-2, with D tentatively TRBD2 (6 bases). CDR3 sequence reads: CASSLQRAEVTGELFF. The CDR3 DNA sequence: TGTGCCAGCAGCCTTCAGCGGGCTGAAGTGACCGGGGAGCTGTTTTTT. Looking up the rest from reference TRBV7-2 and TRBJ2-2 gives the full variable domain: GAGVSQSPSNKVTEKGKDVELRCDPISGHTALYWYRQSLGQGLEFLIYFQGNSAPDKSGLPSDRFSAERTGGSVSTLTIQRTQQEDSAVYLCASSLQRAEVTGELFFGEGSRLTVL.